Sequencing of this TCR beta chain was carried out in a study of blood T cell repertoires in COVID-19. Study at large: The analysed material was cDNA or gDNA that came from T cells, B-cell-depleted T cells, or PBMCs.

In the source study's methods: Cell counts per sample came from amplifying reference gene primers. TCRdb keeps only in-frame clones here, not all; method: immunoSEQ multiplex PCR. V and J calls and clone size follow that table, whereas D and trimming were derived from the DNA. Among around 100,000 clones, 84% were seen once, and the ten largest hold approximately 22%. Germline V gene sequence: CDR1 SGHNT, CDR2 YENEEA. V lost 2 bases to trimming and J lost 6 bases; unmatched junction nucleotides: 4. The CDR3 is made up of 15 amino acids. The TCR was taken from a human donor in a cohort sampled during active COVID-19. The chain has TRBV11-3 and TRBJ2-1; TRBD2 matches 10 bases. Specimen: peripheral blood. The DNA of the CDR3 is TGTGCCAGCAGCTTACTAGCGGGGGATACCAATGAGCAGTTCTTC. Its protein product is CASSLLAGDTNEQFF.